This T cell receptor beta chain stems from a study of T-cell reconstitution after alpha-beta-depleted transplantation in children. V was cut by 4 bases and J by 3 bases, with 10 bases left in between. The CDR3 is made up of 13 amino acids. Germline loops: CDR1 ENHRY, CDR2 SYGVKD. Preparation of the TCRbeta library was carried out with unique molecular identifiers. From the PCR reads, TCRdb called clonotypes with MiXCR, one entry per CDR3 protein. The sample includes approximately 80,000 distinct CDR3 sequences, 11% to 15% of them seen just once. The chain combines TRBV10-3 with TRBJ2-7; D is perhaps TRBD2 (5 bases). The receptor's source is a male patient under 10 years old who had a stem cell transplant for acute lymphoblastic leukemia, so the T cells may come from the graft donor. The starting material was PBMCs, mostly from graft donor cells, obtained 180 days after TCRalphabeta/CD19-depleted stem cell transplant. This chain's CDR3 is CAISGRGFYEQYF. The CDR3 DNA reads TGTGCCATCAGTGGTCGGGGTTTCTACGAGCAGTACTTC.